This T cell receptor (beta chain) was observed in a study of T cells in Graves' hyperthyroidism and ophthalmopathy. At least ten counts were recorded for this clonotype. Among ophthalmopathy patients, the Clinical Activity Score reached at least 3, the NOSPECS grade reached at least 4, and duration remained under 3 months. Used for diagnoses were clinical symptoms, serum thyroxine and TRAb, thyroid ultrasound and orbital computed tomography. The PBMCs had their origin in more than 9.5 ml of fresh peripheral blood. What was amplified from RNA transcripts were TCR beta CDR3 regions. In the first-round RT-PCR of the TCR CDR3, the HTBI primer set was used. TCRdb reprocessed the multiplex PCR reads via MiXCR and lists one record per CDR3 protein. The table lists more than 350,000 distinct CDR3 sequences, 15% of them singletons, with roughly 20% in the top ten. Trimming took off 3 bases at V and 2 bases at J, with 19 bases between the two ends. Per germline, CDR1 SQVTM and CDR2 ANQGSEA. The CDR3 has 16 amino acids.

Sample: blood. The rearrangement links TRBV29-1 to TRBJ2-5; D not certain. This sequence was found in a woman in her sixties or seventies with Graves' ophthalmopathy. This CDR3 reads CSVEHLAVPSQETQYF. The DNA for the CDR3 is TGCAGCGTTGAGCATTTAGCTGTCCCCTCTCAAGAGACCCAGTACTTC.